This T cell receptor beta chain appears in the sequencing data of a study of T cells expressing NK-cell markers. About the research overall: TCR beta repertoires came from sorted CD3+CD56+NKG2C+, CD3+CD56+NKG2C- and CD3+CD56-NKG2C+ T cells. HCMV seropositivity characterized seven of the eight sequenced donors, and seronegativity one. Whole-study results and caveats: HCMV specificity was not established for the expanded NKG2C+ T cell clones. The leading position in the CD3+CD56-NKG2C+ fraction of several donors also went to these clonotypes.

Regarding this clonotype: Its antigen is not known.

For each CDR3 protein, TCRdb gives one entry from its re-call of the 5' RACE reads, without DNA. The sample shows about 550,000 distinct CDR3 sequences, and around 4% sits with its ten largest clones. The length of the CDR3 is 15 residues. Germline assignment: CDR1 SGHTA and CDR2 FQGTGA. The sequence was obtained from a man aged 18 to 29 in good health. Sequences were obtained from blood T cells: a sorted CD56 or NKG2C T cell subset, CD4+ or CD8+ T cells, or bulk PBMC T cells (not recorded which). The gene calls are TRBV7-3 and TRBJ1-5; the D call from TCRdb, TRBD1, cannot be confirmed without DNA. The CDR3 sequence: CASSLTGDSYQPQHF. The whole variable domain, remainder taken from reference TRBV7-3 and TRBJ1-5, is GAGVSQTPSNKVTEKGKYVELRCDPISGHTALYWYRQSLGQGPEFLIYFQGTGAADDSGLPNDRFFAVRPEGSVSTLKIQRTERGDSAVYLCASSLTGDSYQPQHFGDGTRLSIL.